What follows are 12 T cell receptor beta chains derived from one specimen sequenced in a study of T cells in Graves' hyperthyroidism and ophthalmopathy (dated by TCRdb to the late 2010s). The protocol used for the library was multiplex PCR. Sequencer: Illumina HiSeq 2000. The TCR beta CDR3 regions were amplified from the RNA transcripts. A first-round RT-PCR of the TCR CDR3 used the HTBI primer set with the Qiagen OneStep RT-PCR kit. TCRdb reran the public reads through fastp at Q25 and MiXCR, keeping productive beta chains. Each entry is one CDR3 protein sequence, shown with its most common DNA and genes. For this sample the table gives roughly 380,000 distinct CDR3 sequences, of which 19% were detected only once. 3.5% to 4% of the sample goes to the ten largest clones. The sample was blood. The source of these receptors is a woman aged 18-30 years with Graves' hyperthyroidism.

At least ten counts were recorded for this clonotype. The J gene is TRBJ2-5, the V gene TRBV9, with D hard to call. The length of the CDR3 is 13 residues. CDR1 is SGDLS, CDR2 YYNGEE, per germline. Trimming cost V 1 base and J 2 bases, with 6 bases left between them. CDR3 region: CASSVNGQETQYF. CDR3 bases: TGTGCCAGCAGCGTAAATGGGCAAGAGACCCAGTACTTC.

This clonotype was found many times. This chain uses TRBV15 with TRBJ1-5, with D perhaps TRBD1 (6 bases). The CDR3 contains 15 residues. Germline V lookup: CDR1 LNHNV, CDR2 YYDKDF (reference sequence). Trimming pared 3 bases from V and 4 bases from J, leaving 13 bases between. CDR3 region: CATSSEGGTNQPQHF. In DNA, the CDR3 is TGTGCCACCAGCAGTGAGGGGGGTACTAATCAGCCCCAGCATTTT.

CDR3 residues: CASSLEADTWSYGYTF. The CDR3 coding sequence is TGTGCCAGCAGCTTGGAGGCAGACACATGGAGCTATGGCTACACCTTC. The chain joins TRBV11-2 to TRBJ1-2; the D is unclear. The CDR3 covers 16 residues. Trimming removed 3 bases from V and 4 bases from J, with 18 bases in between. CDR1 and CDR2 (germline): SGHAT, FQNNGV.

The gene calls are TRBV12-3 or TRBV12-4 and TRBJ1-1; a possible D gene is TRBD1 (5 bases). The CDR3 is 17 residues long. V was cut by 1 base and J by 3 bases, with 18 bases left in between. DNA of the CDR3: TGTGCCAGCAGTTTAGTAGTAGGGGAAGGGGCATACACTGAAGCTTTCTTT. Residues: CASSLVVGEGAYTEAFF.

To note about this clonotype: Lacking the conserved final phenylalanine or tryptophan, this CDR3 likely reflects a read error. The chain employs TRBV6-1 and TRBJ2-6; D gene unclear. The CDR3 loop spans 15 amino acids. V shed 9 bases and J shed 0 bases, with 12 bases lying between them. The germline gives CDR1 MNHNS, CDR2 SASEGT. As DNA, the CDR3 is TGTGCCAGTTCCGGGCTTAGCTCTGGGGCCAACGTCCTGACTTGC. Protein: CASSGLSSGANVLTC.

This clonotype was seen ten or more times. The chain has TRBV20-1 and TRBJ1-2; D is ambiguous. This CDR3 contains 12 residues. CDR1 and CDR2 from the germline V gene are DFQATT and SNEGSKA (reference sequence). V was shortened by 5 bases and J by 3 bases, with 10 bases between the two germline ends. The CDR3, as DNA: TGCAGTGCTTTCTACAGCTACTATGGCTACACCTTC. Protein: CSAFYSYYGYTF.

This clonotype has ten or more counts. The rearrangement uses TRBV10-3 and TRBJ2-7; a weak D match, TRBD2 (5 bases). Germline V gene data show CDR1 as ENHRY and CDR2 as SYGVKD. CDR3 length: 12 residues. Between the trimmed V and J ends, which lost 4 bases and 6 bases, there was a span of 10 bases. Here the CDR3 DNA reads TGTGCCATCAGTGGTGGCGGGTCCGAGCAGTACTTC. Encoded protein: CAISGGGSEQYF.

There are many counts of this clonotype. The chain couples TRBV20-1 to TRBJ1-5; D uncertain. V gave up 3 bases and J gave up 3 bases, with 15 bases separating them. This CDR3 has 15 amino acids. Germline-derived CDR1 and CDR2 are DFQATT and SNEGSKA (reference sequence). The CDR3 reads CSARTGGPNNQPQHF. For the CDR3, the DNA is TGCAGTGCTAGGACCGGAGGACCGAACAATCAGCCCCAGCATTTT.

V is TRBV6-1 and J is TRBJ1-1; 8 bases map to TRBD1. This CDR3 has 15 amino acids. V was clipped by 7 bases and J by 1 base; unmatched bases: 8. The germline gives CDR1 MNHNS, CDR2 SASEGT. CDR3 residues: CASNTRGRGNTEAFF. CDR3 sequence (DNA): TGTGCCAGCAATACCAGGGGGCGCGGGAACACTGAAGCTTTCTTT.

This clonotype showed up many times. This chain connects TRBV7-8 to TRBJ1-2; 8 bases match TRBD1. The ends lost 4 bases at V and 3 bases at J; junction bases unmatched: 4. This CDR3 has 14 amino acids. Germline V gene sequence: CDR1 SGHVS, CDR2 FQNEAQ. CDR3 in DNA: TGTGCCAGCAGCTCGGGGACAGGTCACTATGGCTACACCTTC. It yields the protein CASSSGTGHYGYTF.

This sequence joins TRBV6-5 and TRBJ1-2, with TRBD1 as a possible D gene (5 bases). This CDR3 region has 13 residues. Trimming shortened V by 2 bases and J by 4 bases, and 8 bases separated the two germline ends. Germline lookup yields CDR1 MNHEY and CDR2 SVGAGI. CDR3 in DNA: TGTGCCAGCAGTTACGCGCAGGGCTATGGCTACACCTTC. It encodes CASSYAQGYGYTF.

This clonotype has at least ten counts. V and J are TRBV3-1 and TRBJ1-1; D is ambiguous. The CDR3 has 14 amino acids. The V gene lost 3 bases and the J gene lost 2 bases, with 10 bases spanning the gap. Looked up from germline, CDR1 is LGHDT and CDR2 is YNNKEL (reference sequence). The CDR3 here is CASSQTRTNTEAFF. The CDR3 nucleotides are TGTGCCAGCAGCCAGACACGGACCAACACTGAAGCTTTCTTT.